This note documents a single TCR beta chain sequence. Its target is not known. The data stem from a study of cytomegalovirus exposure and HLA in healthy donors. Findings and limits, study-wide: Other equally common chains were less clonally expanded than HLA-associated TCR beta chains, a later analysis showed. Analyzed later, association rates of TCRs varied across HLA loci, with DRB1 most and HLA-C fewest.

Primers included in the PCR were 60 Vbeta and 13 Jbeta primers. Clones were sequenced by immunoSEQ multiplex PCR, and TCRdb holds only the in-frame ones, with some missing. The sample has about 190,000 clones, 81% seen once. Trimming at V came to 4 bases and at J to 6 bases, leaving 8 bases not matched to a gene. This CDR3 contains 15 residues. Germline V gene sequence: CDR1 MNHNS, CDR2 SASEGT. The sequencing sample was made of PBMCs. This chain joins TRBV6-1 and TRBJ1-4; the match to TRBD1 covers 7 bases. This receptor was taken from a man aged 18 to 30 in good health and CMV-seronegative. The CDR3 DNA reads as TGTGCCAGCAGTGCCACAGGGGTCGGGTATGAAAAACTGTTTTTT. It specifies CASSATGVGYEKLFF.